This T cell receptor (beta chain) was recovered during a study of cytomegalovirus exposure and HLA in healthy donors. Study-wide context: HLA-typed donors were the source of approximately 88 million unique TCRs, which an early data release held. Genotyping of roughly 400 donors showed that over 65% belonged to the Caucasian-associated ancestry cluster.

This CDR3 has 17 residues. Looked up from germline, CDR1 is SGDLS and CDR2 is YYNGEE. V shed 0 bases, J shed 0 bases, and the junction held 3 bases outside the gene matches. The PCR ran on 60 Vbeta and 13 Jbeta primers. Profiling relied on immunoSEQ multiplex PCR, and the TCRdb table lists in-frame clones only, not all of them. Here the sample spans around 200,000 clones, under 85% being singletons. Whole-study findings and limits: Segments of the TCR beta V type were, in most cases, productive about 87% or about 30% of the time in an earlier analysis. Clonal expansion, a later analysis showed, was greater in HLA-associated TCR beta chains than in equally common others.

With respect to this clone: Its antigen is not identified.

Sequenced material: PBMCs. The chain uses TRBV9 and TRBJ1-3, with 10 bases matching TRBD1. The clonotype was recovered from a man over 45 in good health and CMV-seronegative. The CDR3 spells CASSVAGTGVSGNTIYF. CDR3 nucleotide sequence: TGTGCCAGCAGCGTAGCGGGGACAGGGGTCTCTGGAAACACCATATATTTT.